A single sample is the source of the 31 T cell receptor beta chains below, sequenced in a study of T cell responses to AZD1222 COVID-19 vaccine. This table comes from immunoSEQ multiplex PCR, and its TCRdb copy is limited to in-frame clones, with some not included. The data contain 90,000 to 150,000 clones, roughly 90% of them singletons. Sample: peripheral blood, taken on day 0 of AZD1222 vaccination. These receptor sequences come from an adult in good health.

This clone appeared once. This chain joins TRBV12-5 and TRBJ2-7; 7 bases line up with TRBD1. Germline CDR1 reads LGHNT; CDR2 reads FRNRAP. V lost 2 bases, J lost 0 bases, and 13 bases stayed unmatched. This CDR3 has 18 amino acids. This CDR3 is CASGLYRMGQSFSYEQYF. As DNA, the CDR3 is TGTGCTAGTGGTTTGTACAGAATGGGACAGAGCTTCTCCTACGAGCAGTACTTC.

The chain links TRBV5-1 to TRBJ1-1, with D perhaps matching TRBD1 (5 bases). CDR1 and CDR2 from the germline V gene are SGHRS and YFSETQ. Trimming stripped 3 bases from V and 4 bases from J, with 10 bases between. The CDR3 is 13 amino acids. This CDR3 is CASSWDGATEAFF. The DNA of the CDR3 is TGCGCCAGCAGCTGGGACGGGGCCACTGAAGCTTTCTTT. Based on the CDR3 plus reference TRBV5-1 and TRBJ1-1, the full variable domain is KAGVTQTPRYLIKTRGQQVTLSCSPISGHRSVSWYQQTPGQGLQFLFEYFSETQRNKGNFPGRFSGRQFSNSRSEMNVSTLELGDSALYLCASSWDGATEAFFGQGTRLTVV.

V usage is TRBV7-3 and J usage is TRBJ1-2, with 10 bases matching TRBD1. The germline CDR1 and CDR2 sequences are SGHTA and FQGTGA. J lost 4 bases, V lost 4 bases, and 3 bases had no gene match. The CDR3 covers 14 residues. The CDR3 loop reads CASSSGDRGYGYTF. The CDR3 nucleotides read TGTGCCAGCAGCTCGGGGGACAGGGGCTATGGCTACACCTTC.

The chain recombines TRBV5-6 with TRBJ1-1; no clear D. Trimming left V 1 base short and J 6 bases short, with 19 bases between. CDR1 SGHDT and CDR2 YYEEEE come from the germline V gene. The CDR3 is made up of 16 amino acids. CDR3 in amino acids: CASSLYGPLQSAEAFF. The DNA for the CDR3 is TGTGCCAGCAGCTTGTATGGCCCCCTCCAAAGTGCTGAAGCTTTCTTT.

The rearrangement joins TRBV6-1 to TRBJ2-1, with D possibly matching TRBD2 (6 bases). The CDR3 extends over 17 amino acids. CDR1 is MNHNS, CDR2 SASEGT, per germline. Trimming shortened V by 4 bases and J by 5 bases, and 21 bases separated the two germline ends. CDR3 sequence reads: CASSVSGPGSMDNEQFF. The CDR3 nucleotides read TGTGCCAGCAGTGTCTCCGGGCCCGGGAGTATGGACAATGAGCAGTTCTTC.

This chain uses TRBV19 with TRBJ2-7; 11 bases match TRBD1. The CDR3 runs 15 residues. J gave up 0 bases and V 3 bases, and 1 base lay outside the gene matches. The germline V gene has CDR1 LNHDA and CDR2 SQIVND (reference sequence). The CDR3 protein is CASSIGQGASYEQYF. The CDR3 region has the DNA TGTGCCAGTAGTATTGGACAGGGGGCCTCCTACGAGCAGTACTTC.

The chain uses TRBV21-1 and TRBJ2-2; the D segment call TRBD2 is taken from the table without a DNA check. TRBV21-1 is reported as a pseudogene. The CDR3 length is 16 residues. The CDR3: CASSKEAREDTGELFF. The DNA of the CDR3 is TGTGCCAGCAGCAAAGAGGCCAGGGAGGACACCGGGGAGCTGTTTTTT.

This clone was seen only once. The chain joins TRBV5-1 to TRBJ1-3; D unclear. The CDR3 has 13 residues. CDR1 SGHRS and CDR2 YFSETQ come from the germline V gene. Trimming removed 4 bases at V and 0 bases at J, with 5 bases between. The CDR3: CASSPDSGNTIYF. The CDR3 coding sequence is TGCGCCAGCAGCCCAGACTCTGGAAACACCATATATTTT.

This clone was recorded once. This chain links TRBV3-1 (or the pseudogene TRBV3-2) with TRBJ2-7, with D uncertain. The CDR3 loop spans 16 amino acids. CDR1 and CDR2 from the germline V gene are LGHDT and YNNKEL (reference sequence). V lost 3 bases and J 2 bases, leaving 17 bases between the germline ends. The DNA of the CDR3 is TGTGCCAGCAGCCACCTATCGACGGTGAACCCCTACGAGCAGTACTTC. It translates to CASSHLSTVNPYEQYF.

The rearrangement links TRBV4-1 to TRBJ2-1, with D possibly TRBD2 on 6 matching bases. V lost 3 bases to trimming and J lost 0 bases, with 12 bases between them. The CDR3 sequence is 16 residues long. Germline V lookup: CDR1 MGHRA, CDR2 YSYEKL. The CDR3 nucleotides read TGCGCCAGCAGCCAGGGAGCGGGTCTCTCCTACAATGAGCAGTTCTTC. This codes for CASSQGAGLSYNEQFF.

The chain links TRBV10-3 to TRBJ2-3, with 12 bases identical to TRBD1. The CDR3 has 15 residues. J lost 4 bases, V lost 4 bases, and 3 bases had no gene match. CDR1 ENHRY and CDR2 SYGVKD come from the germline V gene. In DNA, the CDR3 is TGTGCCATCAGTGCGCGGGACAGGGGGCCAGATACGCAGTATTTT. It encodes CAISARDRGPDTQYF.

The gene calls are TRBV7-3 and TRBJ1-2, with 7 bases identical to TRBD1. CDR1 is SGHTA and CDR2 is FQGTGA in the germline V gene. V lost 6 bases to trimming and J lost 6 bases; unmatched junction nucleotides: 10. The CDR3 loop spans 14 amino acids. Here the CDR3 DNA reads TGTGCCAGCAGGAACCCGGGGACAGCACATGGCTACACCTTC. Protein sequence: CASRNPGTAHGYTF.

This chain links TRBV7-9 with TRBJ2-5, with unresolved D. V lost 5 bases and J lost 5, with 9 bases in between. The CDR3 length is 12 residues. Germline V CDR1 and CDR2: SEHNR, FQNEAQ (reference sequence). CDR3 nucleotide sequence: TGTGCCAGCAGCACCGTGGGGGAGACCCAGTACTTC. This codes for CASSTVGETQYF. The entire variable domain, with the rest obtained from reference TRBV7-9 and TRBJ2-5, is as follows: DTGVSQNPRHKITKRGQNVTFRCDPISEHNRLYWYRQTLGQGPEFLTYFQNEAQLEKSRLLSDRFSAERPKGSFSTLEIQRTEQGDSAMYLCASSTVGETQYFGPGTRLLVL.

V gene TRBV14 combines with J gene TRBJ1-2; 7 positions agree with TRBD1. Looked up from germline, CDR1 is SGHDN and CDR2 is FVKESK. CDR3 length: 13 amino acids. Unmatched junction bases numbered 3, after V lost 5 bases and J lost 3 bases. CDR3 DNA: TGTGCCAGCAGCACAGGGGTGGACTATGGCTACACCTTC. Protein sequence: CASSTGVDYGYTF.

The rearrangement links TRBV30 to TRBJ2-7, with D uncertain. Germline loops: CDR1 GTSNPN, CDR2 SVGIG (reference sequence). V was cut by 2 bases and J by 6 bases, with 11 bases left in between. The CDR3 sequence is 12 residues long. The CDR3: CAWSYYRLEQYF. The DNA for the CDR3 is TGTGCCTGGAGTTATTACCGGCTCGAGCAGTACTTC.

The CDR3 protein is CASSTGDSHYGYTF. The CDR3 DNA reads as TGTGCCAGCAGCACCGGGGACAGTCACTATGGCTACACCTTC. The genes are TRBV5-8 and TRBJ1-2, with 7 bases identical to TRBD1. This CDR3 is 14 amino acids long. Germline lookup yields CDR1 SGHTS and CDR2 YDEGEE. J was trimmed by 3 bases and V by 4 bases; bases with no gene match: 6.

The chain recombines TRBV7-2 with TRBJ2-3, with 10 bases that match TRBD2. V shed 4 bases, J shed 1 base, and the junction held 5 bases outside the gene matches. The germline V gene encodes CDR1 SGHTA and CDR2 FQGNSA. The CDR3 has 16 residues. In nucleotides, the CDR3 is TGTGCCAGCAGCTCCCGGACTAGCGGCCGCACAGATACGCAGTATTTT. The encoded protein is CASSSRTSGRTDTQYF.

This clone occurred once. V gene TRBV6-2 or TRBV6-3 combines with J gene TRBJ1-5; 10 nucleotides match TRBD1. Germline V lookup: CDR1 MNHEY, CDR2 SVGEGT. With 5 bases clipped from V and 1 base from J, the junction kept 2 bases outside the gene matches. The CDR3 sequence is 15 residues long. The CDR3 nucleotides are TGTGCCAGCAGTGACAGGGGGCTAAGCAATCAGCCCCAGCATTTT. As protein: CASSDRGLSNQPQHF.

The V call is TRBV2, the J call TRBJ2-2; either TRBD1 or TRBD2 may supply D (7 bases each). This CDR3 is 15 amino acids long. Germline CDR1 SNHLY, CDR2 FYNNEI. V lost 6 bases and J lost 8, with 19 bases in between. For the CDR3, the DNA is TGTGCCAGCAGCCCCTTGGGAGGGGGCCCTGGGGAGCTGTTTTTT. Translation gives CASSPLGGGPGELFF.

V gene TRBV5-1 combines with J gene TRBJ2-5; no definite D call. The CDR3 runs to 14 residues. With 5 bases removed from V and 4 bases from J, the gap between germline ends came to 15 bases. Germline V lookup: CDR1 SGHRS, CDR2 YFSETQ. The CDR3 DNA reads TGCGCCAGCAGTTTAGACCCCAACCGAGAGACCCAGTACTTC. It specifies CASSLDPNRETQYF.

The chain has TRBV11-2 and TRBJ2-7; no definite D call. Germline values: CDR1 SGHAT, CDR2 FQNNGV. With 2 bases removed from V and 2 bases from J, the gap between germline ends came to 10 bases. The CDR3 contains 14 residues. CDR3 sequence reads: CASSLNPETYEQYF. Here the CDR3 DNA reads TGTGCCAGCAGCTTAAACCCGGAGACCTACGAGCAGTACTTC.

This clone was recorded only once. The rearrangement uses TRBV15 and TRBJ1-2; D is ambiguous. V was pared by 4 bases and J by 4 bases, with 13 bases between. The CDR3 sequence is 14 residues long. In germline, CDR1 is LNHNV, CDR2 YYDKDF (reference sequence). CDR3 in DNA: TGTGCCACCAGCACGAGGTTTCATGTCTATGGCTACACCTTC. It codes for CATSTRFHVYGYTF. Looking up the rest from reference TRBV15 and TRBJ1-2 gives the full variable domain: DAMVIQNPRYQVTQFGKPVTLSCSQTLNHNVMYWYQQKSSQAPKLLFHYYDKDFNNEADTPDNFQSRRPNTSFCFLDIRSPGLGDTAMYLCATSTRFHVYGYTFGSGTRLTVV.

The rearrangement links TRBV2 to TRBJ2-3; possibly TRBD1 for D (5 bases). This CDR3 is 16 amino acids long. Looked up from germline, CDR1 is SNHLY and CDR2 is FYNNEI. V was pared by 3 bases and J by 0 bases, with 13 bases between. The CDR3 region is CASSDTRVSSTDTQYF. The CDR3 DNA reads TGTGCCAGCAGTGACACCAGGGTCTCCAGCACAGATACGCAGTATTTT.

This clone was detected once. This chain connects TRBV3-1 (or the pseudogene TRBV3-2) to TRBJ1-3; D uncertain. This CDR3 spans 17 amino acids. V dropped 3 bases and J dropped 3 bases, with 18 bases sitting between them. CDR1 is LGHDT, CDR2 YNNKEL, per germline (reference sequence). As DNA, the CDR3 is TGTGCCAGCAGCCAGTCGTGGCCCCAGAGGGTTGGAAACACCATATATTTT. Translating it yields CASSQSWPQRVGNTIYF.

The chain is built from TRBV30 and TRBJ1-1, with D perhaps matching TRBD1 (5 bases). Per the germline V gene, CDR1 is GTSNPN and CDR2 is SVGIG (reference sequence). Trimming took 2 bases from V and 6 from J, leaving 16 bases between them. The CDR3 sequence is 14 residues long. Here the CDR3 DNA reads TGTGCCTGGAGTAGCGGCGCTAGAGGGGCTGAAGCTTTCTTT. This gives the protein CAWSSGARGAEAFF.

The V call is TRBV18, the J call TRBJ1-2; D is unclear. V was clipped by 3 bases and J by 5 bases, with 13 bases between them. Germline-derived CDR1 and CDR2 are KGHSH and LQKENI. The CDR3 is 14 amino acids. This CDR3 is CASSPVDMGYGYTF. The CDR3, as DNA: TGTGCCAGCTCACCTGTTGACATGGGGTATGGCTACACCTTC.

The chain carries TRBV11-2 and TRBJ2-1, with 7 bases aligning to TRBD1. Germline V gene lookup returns CDR1 SGHAT and CDR2 FQNNGV. V was pared by 4 bases and J by 4 bases, with 16 bases of the junction left unmatched. This CDR3 region has 18 residues. The CDR3 loop reads CASSSYGQDPQGYNEQFF. The CDR3 DNA reads as TGTGCCAGCAGCTCGTATGGACAGGATCCCCAAGGTTACAATGAGCAGTTCTTC.

The chain carries TRBV21-1 and TRBJ2-1; the DNA was not used to check the table's D call, TRBD2. TRBV21-1 is a pseudogene segment. There are 14 residues in the CDR3. This CDR3 reads CASSPRSLRSEQFF. The CDR3 bases are TGTGCCAGCAGCCCGCGGTCCCTCCGGAGTGAGCAGTTCTTC.

The chain recombines TRBV5-1 with TRBJ2-5, with D uncertain. Between the trimmed V and J ends, which lost 5 bases and 0 bases, there was a span of 8 bases. CDR1 and CDR2 (germline): SGHRS, YFSETQ. CDR3 length: 13 amino acids. DNA for the CDR3: TGCGCCAGCAGTTCTACGCACCAAGAGACCCAGTACTTC. Residues: CASSSTHQETQYF.

The V and J genes are TRBV4-1 and TRBJ2-2; possible D gene TRBD2, 5 bases. From germline, CDR1 is MGHRA and CDR2 YSYEKL. The CDR3 extends over 14 amino acids. The V end lost 4 bases, the J end lost 1 base, and 7 bases lay between the germline ends. CDR3 sequence (DNA): TGCGCCAGCAGCCGAGGACTGAACACCGGGGAGCTGTTTTTT. Translating gives CASSRGLNTGELFF.

V usage is TRBV11-1 and J usage is TRBJ2-2; 12 positions match TRBD2. Trimming at V came to 5 bases and at J to 6 bases, leaving 7 bases not matched to a gene. This CDR3 comprises 16 residues. From germline, CDR1 is SGHAT and CDR2 FQDESV (reference sequence). Written as DNA, the CDR3 is TGTGCCAGCAGCCACCGACTAGCGGGAGTTTCCGGGGAGCTGTTTTTT. It yields the protein CASSHRLAGVSGELFF. Using reference TRBV11-1 and TRBJ2-2 for the parts outside the CDR3, the full variable domain is EAEVAQSPRYKITEKSQAVAFWCDPISGHATLYWYRQILGQGPELLVQFQDESVVDDSQLPKDRFSAERLKGVDSTLKIQPAELGDSAMYLCASSHRLAGVSGELFFGEGSRLTVL.